The 31 T cell receptor beta chains reported below all come from one sample, sequenced in a study of blood T cell repertoires in COVID-19. The protocol was immunoSEQ multiplex PCR, while the TCRdb copy is restricted to in-frame clones and leaves out a portion. The data show about 310,000 clones, with about nine tenths seen just once and roughly a tenth held by the top ten. Sequencing used PBMCs or T cells enriched from blood (not recorded which). The receptors shown here come from a woman in her thirties or forties who had recovered from COVID-19.

V gene TRBV6-5 combines with J gene TRBJ2-7; 8 bases match TRBD1. The CDR3 has 15 residues. The V gene end was trimmed by 4 bases and the J gene end by 4 bases; junction bases not matched to a gene: 9. In germline, CDR1 is MNHEY, CDR2 SVGAGI. Here the CDR3 DNA reads TGTGCCAGCAGTTCCCCGGACAGGGCAGGTTACGAGCAGTACTTC. It specifies CASSSPDRAGYEQYF.

The V and J genes are TRBV19 and TRBJ2-7; 7 bases map to TRBD1. The length of the CDR3 is 14 residues. CDR1 is LNHDA and CDR2 is SQIVND in the germline V gene (reference sequence). J lost 0 bases, V lost 3 bases, and 2 bases had no gene match. CDR3 loop: CASSMGQFSYEQYF. Written as DNA, the CDR3 is TGTGCCAGTAGTATGGGACAGTTCTCCTACGAGCAGTACTTC.

The chain combines TRBV5-8 with TRBJ1-1; no firm D call. Between the trimmed V and J ends, which lost 4 bases and 3 bases, there was a span of 10 bases. The CDR3 sequence is 13 residues long. CDR1 and CDR2 from the germline V gene are SGHTS and YDEGEE. For the CDR3, the DNA is TGTGCCAGCAGCCGCTCACGGGACACTGAAGCTTTCTTT. This codes for CASSRSRDTEAFF.

The table lists this clone with a count of one. The chain combines TRBV5-3 with TRBJ2-7, with 8 bases matching TRBD1. TRBV5-3 is flagged as an ORF with uncertain function. Losses at the gene ends were 4 bases for V and 4 bases for J; bases not matched to a gene: 13. The length of the CDR3 is 16 residues. The chain's CDR3 is CARSVQGAILRYEQYF. CDR3 DNA: TGTGCCAGAAGCGTGCAGGGGGCGATTCTACGTTACGAGCAGTACTTC.

The chain employs TRBV6-5 and TRBJ1-1, with unresolved D. Germline loops: CDR1 MNHEY, CDR2 SVGAGI. V lost 6 bases, J lost 0 bases, and 11 bases lay in between. The length of the CDR3 is 14 residues. This CDR3 is CASRMELMNTEAFF. The CDR3 DNA sequence: TGTGCCAGCAGGATGGAGCTCATGAACACTGAAGCTTTCTTT.

The gene calls are TRBV5-1 and TRBJ2-1; 16 positions match TRBD2. V was clipped by 4 bases and J by 5 bases; unmatched bases: 9. This CDR3 has 18 residues. Germline V gives CDR1 SGHRS, CDR2 YFSETQ. CDR3 coding DNA: TGCGCCAGCAGCGCGGGGACTAGCGGGAGGGCCTCGAACAATGAGCAGTTCTTC. Protein sequence: CASSAGTSGRASNNEQFF.

The chain recombines TRBV11-2 with TRBJ1-5; TRBD1 might be the D (5 bases). CDR1 is SGHAT, CDR2 FQNNGV, per germline. The CDR3 is 14 residues long. Trimming took 0 bases from V and 5 from J, leaving 8 bases between them. CDR3 sequence reads: CASSLDRGDQPQHF. CDR3 sequence (DNA): TGTGCCAGCAGCTTAGATCGGGGGGATCAGCCCCAGCATTTT.

J is TRBJ1-5 and V is TRBV11-2; D call uncertain. Trimming pared 1 base from V and 6 bases from J, leaving 10 bases between. This CDR3 is built from 14 residues. Germline CDR1 reads SGHAT; CDR2 reads FQNNGV. The CDR3 region is CASSLVSEGQPQHF. In nucleotides, the CDR3 is TGTGCCAGCAGCTTAGTTTCGGAGGGTCAGCCCCAGCATTTT.

The rearrangement links TRBV6-5 to TRBJ2-5; unclear D gene. The CDR3 consists of 14 residues. Germline V gives CDR1 MNHEY, CDR2 SVGAGI. Between the trimmed V and J ends, which lost 2 bases and 3 bases, there was a span of 10 bases. CDR3 nucleotide sequence: TGTGCCAGCAGTTACCTCATGGCGGAAGAGACCCAGTACTTC. It is translated as CASSYLMAEETQYF.

V and J are TRBV11-2 and TRBJ2-7, with TRBD1 identical over 11 bases. CDR3 length: 16 residues. V lost 2 bases to trimming and J lost 3 bases; unmatched junction nucleotides: 6. From germline, CDR1 is SGHAT and CDR2 FQNNGV. Here the CDR3 DNA reads TGTGCCAGCAGCTTACCTAGGGGGACAGGGGGCTACGAGCAGTACTTC. Amino acid sequence: CASSLPRGTGGYEQYF.

The chain joins TRBV5-6 to TRBJ1-3, with D perhaps matching TRBD1 (5 bases). V was clipped by 0 bases and J by 3 bases, with 10 bases between them. The length of the CDR3 is 15 residues. Per the germline V gene, CDR1 is SGHDT and CDR2 is YYEEEE. The CDR3 loop is CASSLVGARGNTIYF. The CDR3 nucleotides are TGTGCCAGCAGCTTGGTAGGGGCGCGTGGAAACACCATATATTTT.

The chain combines TRBV5-8 with TRBJ2-3, with 9 bases lining up with TRBD2. The ends lost 3 bases at V and 3 bases at J; junction bases unmatched: 11. This CDR3 comprises 17 residues. CDR1 is SGHTS, CDR2 YDEGEE, per germline. CDR3 protein: CASSSRVGTSYTDTQYF. CDR3 nucleotides: TGTGCCAGCAGCTCCCGGGTAGGGACTAGCTATACAGATACGCAGTATTTT.

This clone was seen just once. The chain links TRBV10-3 to TRBJ1-4, with 8 positions matching TRBD1. Germline loops: CDR1 ENHRY, CDR2 SYGVKD. The CDR3 is 15 residues long. J was trimmed by 6 bases and V by 2 bases; bases with no gene match: 5. The CDR3 coding sequence is TGTGCCATCAGTGAGGGACAGGGACGTTATGAAAAACTGTTTTTT. This sequence encodes CAISEGQGRYEKLFF.

V and J are TRBV6-5 and TRBJ1-4; D gene ambiguous. Trimming shortened V by 6 bases and J by 3 bases, and 5 bases separated the two germline ends. CDR1 is MNHEY, CDR2 SVGAGI, per germline. CDR3 size: 12 residues. CDR3 nucleotides: TGTGCCAGCAGAATAGCTAATGAAAAACTGTTTTTT. Amino acid sequence: CASRIANEKLFF.

This sequence joins TRBV9 and TRBJ1-4, with 8 bases that match TRBD1. The CDR3 is 13 amino acids. Trimming at V came to 0 bases and at J to 11 bases, leaving 3 bases not matched to a gene. Germline V gives CDR1 SGDLS, CDR2 YYNGEE. The DNA for the CDR3 is TGTGCCAGCAGCGTAGGACAGGGGAACAAACTGTTTTTT. It specifies CASSVGQGNKLFF.

This chain uses TRBV7-8 with TRBJ2-7; TRBD1 is a possible D gene (7 bases). Trimming cost V 5 bases and J 3 bases, with 11 bases left between them. This CDR3 spans 13 amino acids. Germline loops: CDR1 SGHVS, CDR2 FQNEAQ. CDR3 DNA sequence: TGTGCCAGCAGCCCAGGGGGGTTCTACGAGCAGTACTTC. Protein product: CASSPGGFYEQYF.

CDR3 loop: CASSSPSTDPNEKLFF. The CDR3 DNA sequence: TGTGCCAGTAGTTCTCCCTCGACAGATCCAAATGAAAAACTGTTTTTT. This chain links TRBV19 with TRBJ1-4, with D maybe TRBD1 (5 bases). V lost 5 bases to trimming and J lost 5 bases, with 18 bases between them. This CDR3 comprises 16 residues. Germline CDR1 LNHDA, CDR2 SQIVND (reference sequence).

Turning to this clone: The germline gene is not matched at one end of the junction; a read error may be the cause. V usage is TRBV24-1 and J usage is TRBJ2-1; the match to TRBD2 covers 8 bases. Germline CDR1 KGHDR, CDR2 SFDVKD. This CDR3 spans 15 amino acids. CDR3 in amino acids: CATSGGLGSFNEQFF. CDR3 DNA: TGTGCCACCAGTGGGGGACTAGGGTCCTTCAATGAGCAGTTCTTC.

This clone is a singleton in its sample. CDR3 bases: TGTGCTAGTGGTGCCCGACTAGCGGGAGGGGGGGAGACCCAGTACTTC. Its translation is CASGARLAGGGETQYF. V gene TRBV12-5 combines with J gene TRBJ2-5; 14 bases line up with TRBD2. The CDR3 spans 16 residues. Germline V gene lookup returns CDR1 LGHNT and CDR2 FRNRAP. J gave up 5 bases and V 5 bases, and 7 bases lay outside the gene matches. Together with reference TRBV12-5 and TRBJ2-5, the CDR3 gives the full variable domain: DARVTQTPRHKVTEMGQEVTMRCQPILGHNTVFWYRQTMMQGLELLAYFRNRAPLDDSGMPKDRFSAEMPDATLATLKIQPSEPRDSAVYFCASGARLAGGGETQYFGPGTRLLVL.

The V and J genes are TRBV19 and TRBJ2-1; 9 bases fit TRBD1. Germline lookup yields CDR1 LNHDA and CDR2 SQIVND (reference sequence). Germline trimming cut 1 base from V and 4 bases from J; bases unmatched to any gene: 14. This CDR3 has 19 amino acids. The CDR3, as DNA: TGTGCCAGTAGTATAGGAAGACAGGGGGATTACCATAGGTACAATGAGCAGTTCTTC. Its protein is CASSIGRQGDYHRYNEQFF.

This chain links TRBV19 with TRBJ2-7, with 10 bases fitting TRBD1. After removal of 7 bases from V and 3 bases from J, the junction contained 3 bases not matched to a gene. The CDR3 sequence is 13 residues long. Germline assignment: CDR1 LNHDA and CDR2 SQIVND (reference sequence). The CDR3 nucleotides are TGTGCCAGTAAACGGACAGGGGGCTACGAGCAGTACTTC. Translating gives CASKRTGGYEQYF.

The chain has TRBV24-1 and TRBJ1-5, with 8 bases lining up with TRBD1. This CDR3 has 14 amino acids. The junction had 4 bases not matched to a gene; V was cut back by 6 bases and J by 4 bases. Germline V lookup: CDR1 KGHDR, CDR2 SFDVKD. CDR3 loop: CATSRTGRNQPQHF. The CDR3 DNA reads TGTGCCACCAGTCGGACAGGGAGGAATCAGCCCCAGCATTTT.

The V and J genes are TRBV14 and TRBJ1-5, with TRBD1 identical over 7 bases. The CDR3 sequence is 15 residues long. CDR1 and CDR2 (germline): SGHDN, FVKESK. V shed 4 bases, J shed 0 bases, and the junction held 3 bases outside the gene matches. CDR3 region: CASSPRGHSNQPQHF. The DNA of the CDR3 is TGTGCCAGCAGCCCTAGGGGGCATAGCAATCAGCCCCAGCATTTT.

This clone has just one count. The rearrangement links TRBV3-1 (or the pseudogene TRBV3-2) to TRBJ2-5, with 11 bases fitting TRBD2. Trimming at V came to 2 bases and at J to 1 base, leaving 3 bases not matched to a gene. The CDR3 contains 16 residues. Germline V gene sequence: CDR1 LGHDT, CDR2 YNNKEL (reference sequence). CDR3 amino acids: CASSQPGLAAQETQYF. The DNA for the CDR3 is TGTGCCAGCAGCCAACCGGGACTAGCGGCCCAAGAGACCCAGTACTTC.

The chain combines TRBV6-5 with TRBJ1-1, with D perhaps TRBD1 (6 bases). Germline-derived CDR1 and CDR2 are MNHEY and SVGAGI. V lost 10 bases and J lost 1, with 19 bases in between. The CDR3 is 15 residues long. Here the CDR3 DNA reads TGTGCCACTTACCGGCCAGGGACATCGAACACTGAAGCTTTCTTT. Amino acid sequence: CATYRPGTSNTEAFF.

The J gene is TRBJ2-7, the V gene TRBV6-5; D may be TRBD1 (6 bases). Between the trimmed V and J ends, which lost 6 bases and 4 bases, there was a span of 16 bases. CDR1 and CDR2 from the germline V gene are MNHEY and SVGAGI. The CDR3 consists of 14 residues. As DNA, the CDR3 is TGTGCCAGCAGCCCCAGGGGCCTGAGTTACGAGCAGTACTTC. The encoded protein is CASSPRGLSYEQYF.

In DNA, the CDR3 is TGTGCCATCAGTTCGGGTTTCTCTGGAAACACCATATATTTT. Its translation is CAISSGFSGNTIYF. The V call is TRBV10-3, the J call TRBJ1-3; D not certain. Trimming pared 5 bases from V and 0 bases from J, leaving 8 bases between. The germline gives CDR1 ENHRY, CDR2 SYGVKD. The CDR3 extends over 14 amino acids.

The CDR3 DNA reads as TGTGCCAGCACTCGGACTAGGGGCTCCTACGAGCAGTACTTC. Translating gives CASTRTRGSYEQYF. V and J are TRBV2 and TRBJ2-7; 7 positions agree with TRBD2. CDR3 length: 14 amino acids. The V segment lost 7 bases and the J segment 0 bases; nucleotides outside the gene matches: 6. The germline gives CDR1 SNHLY, CDR2 FYNNEI.

This chain connects TRBV5-1 to TRBJ2-3; 8 bases align to TRBD2. Germline CDR1 SGHRS, CDR2 YFSETQ. The V gene end was trimmed by 0 bases and the J gene end by 3 bases; junction bases not matched to a gene: 3. The CDR3 covers 15 residues. CDR3 sequence reads: CASSLETGGTDTQYF. CDR3 DNA sequence: TGCGCCAGCAGCTTGGAGACGGGGGGGACAGATACGCAGTATTTT.

The chain links TRBV5-4 to TRBJ1-1, with a weak D call TRBD1 (5 bases). Germline V gene lookup returns CDR1 SGHNT and CDR2 YYREEE (reference sequence). The CDR3 has 12 residues. V gave up 5 bases and J gave up 3 bases, with 8 bases separating them. CDR3 DNA: TGTGCCAGCAGACGGGGGGACACTGAAGCTTTCTTT. Translated: CASRRGDTEAFF. The full variable domain, its missing parts supplied by reference TRBV5-4 and TRBJ1-1, is ETGVTQSPTHLIKTRGQQVTLRCSSQSGHNTVSWYQQALGQGPQFIFQYYREEENGRGNFPPRFSGLQFPNYSSELNVNALELDDSALYLCASRRGDTEAFFGQGTRLTVV.

CDR3 sequence reads: CASREGYSGNTIYF. CDR3 nucleotide sequence: TGTGCCAGTAGAGAGGGATACTCTGGAAACACCATATATTTT. V and J are TRBV19 and TRBJ1-3; D unclear. Germline CDR1 and CDR2: LNHDA and SQIVND (reference sequence). With 6 bases removed from V and 0 bases from J, the gap between germline ends came to 9 bases. This CDR3 region has 14 residues.